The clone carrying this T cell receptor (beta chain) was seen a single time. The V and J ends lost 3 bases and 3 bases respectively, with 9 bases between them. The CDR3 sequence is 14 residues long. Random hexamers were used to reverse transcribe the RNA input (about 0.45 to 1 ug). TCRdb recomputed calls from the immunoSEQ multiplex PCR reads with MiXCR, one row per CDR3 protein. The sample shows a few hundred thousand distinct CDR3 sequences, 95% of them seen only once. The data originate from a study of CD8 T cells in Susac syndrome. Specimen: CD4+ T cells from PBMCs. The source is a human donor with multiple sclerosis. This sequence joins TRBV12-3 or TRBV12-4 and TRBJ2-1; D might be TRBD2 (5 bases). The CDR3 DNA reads TGTGCCAGCAGTTTGGGAGCTCTCTACAATGAGCAGTTCTTC. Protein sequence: CASSLGALYNEQFF.